This section outlines one T cell receptor (beta chain) sequence together with its context. Unmatched junction bases numbered 5, after V lost 4 bases and J lost 4 bases. The CDR3 runs 15 residues. Per the germline V gene, CDR1 is SGDLS and CDR2 is YYNGEE. Participants were aged about 18 to 95 years, lived in roughly 25 US areas, and enrolled virtually. Participants had their cohort set by participant-reported clinical history. Cohort 3 donors were reported recovered after two negative PCRs, clearance, or symptom resolution. Method: immunoSEQ multiplex PCR; TCRdb's copy keeps in-frame clones and lacks some. The table lists 140,000 to 150,000 clones, around 87% of them singletons. This sample stems from a study of blood T cell repertoires in COVID-19.

The sequencing input was PBMCs or T cells enriched from blood (not recorded which). The rearrangement links TRBV9 to TRBJ2-6; 7 bases are a match to TRBD1. This clonotype was sampled from a man aged 60 to 75 who had recovered from COVID-19. This CDR3 reads CASSLQGSGANVLTF. The CDR3 nucleotides are TGTGCCAGCAGCTTACAGGGGTCCGGGGCCAACGTCCTGACTTTC.